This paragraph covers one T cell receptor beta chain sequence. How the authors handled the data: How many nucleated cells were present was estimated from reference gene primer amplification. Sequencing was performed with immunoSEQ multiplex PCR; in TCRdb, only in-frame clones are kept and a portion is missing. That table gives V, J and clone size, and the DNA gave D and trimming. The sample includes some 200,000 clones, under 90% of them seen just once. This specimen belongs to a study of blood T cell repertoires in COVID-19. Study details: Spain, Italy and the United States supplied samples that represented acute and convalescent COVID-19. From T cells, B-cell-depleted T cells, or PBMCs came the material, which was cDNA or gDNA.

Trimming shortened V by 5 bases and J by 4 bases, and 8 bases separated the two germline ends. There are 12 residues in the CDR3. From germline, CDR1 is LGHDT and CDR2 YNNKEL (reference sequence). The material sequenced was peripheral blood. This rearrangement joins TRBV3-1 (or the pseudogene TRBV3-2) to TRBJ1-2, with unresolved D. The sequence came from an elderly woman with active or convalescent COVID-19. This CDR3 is CASSLDRYGYTF. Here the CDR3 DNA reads TGTGCCAGCAGCTTAGATCGCTATGGCTACACCTTC.